This T cell receptor (beta chain) came from a study of chemoradiotherapy in HPV16-positive cancers (dated by TCRdb to between 2021 and 2022). Regarding the study in general: Candidate HPV-specific T-cell clones and common TCR motifs were defined through functional T-cell assays on cells from a couple of HPV16-positive patients. The study asked whether T-cell immunity against the HPV oncoproteins E6 and E7 changes during chemoradiotherapy and whether it affects survival. The candidate HPV-specific TCRs and motifs were subsequently tracked in TCR repertoires obtained from 65 to 95 patients with HPV-related cancers.

Measured from the cysteine to the phenylalanine, the CDR3 is 11 residues long. Only CDR3 DNA remains: 33 bases, in frame from the first base. The germline V gene (reference sequence) sets CDR1 to DFQATT and CDR2 to SNEGSKA. The V end loses 5 bases and the J end loses 3 bases, and a stretch of 8 bases separates them. Study-level results and caveats: The functional definition of HPV-specific T cells came from only a couple of HPV16-positive patients, and the survival association was reported for HPV16-positive patients. In HPV16-positive patients, expansion of HPV-responsive T cells during chemoradiotherapy was associated with improved recurrence-free survival. Expansion of candidate HPV-specific clones and E7-related TCR motifs was observed in the tumor microenvironment during treatment, whereas no such expansion was observed for non-HPV-specific T cells.

For this clone: There is no known antigen for this receptor. Nothing much larger sits one base from this clone, and base qualities are not available.

Repertoires were sampled repeatedly over the course of chemoradiotherapy, so clonal expansion could be followed in the tumor microenvironment. Library preparation employed the immunoSEQ multiplex PCR assay. The immuneACCESS repertoire file appears here via TCRdb, limited to in-frame rearrangements. These files lack a portion of the clones; in checked studies, under half of the deficit traces to unresolved V genes, and the cause of the others is not known. The sample table holds some 12,000 clones, of which over 75% were seen once. The ten largest clones add up to around 2.4% of the sample. This TCR derives from a human donor with HPV-associated anogenital cancer. Sequenced here: blood, sampled from a patient who underwent chemoradiotherapy. The V and J segments used are TRBV20-1 and TRBJ2-7; no D gene can be assigned with confidence. The CDR3 in this case is CSAWQNYEQYF. At the DNA level, the sequence is TGCAGTGCTTGGCAGAACTACGAGCAGTACTTC.